The rows below give T cell receptor beta chains drawn from one sample of a study of shared clonotypes between healthy human individuals. Measured with immunoSEQ multiplex PCR; TCRdb has only the in-frame clones, and not every one. The data show over 2 million clones, with roughly 95% seen just once and 0.1% to 0.15% held by the top ten. Input material: naive CD4+ T cells sorted from blood. All receptors derive from a man in his late teens or twenties in good health. The CDR3 runs from the conserved cysteine through the conserved F or W.

j_call: TRBJ1-4; v_call: TRBV5-1; cdr3_aa: CASTYGATNEKLFF
j_call: TRBJ1-1; v_call: TRBV30; cdr3_aa: CAWRDVSPGAFF
j_call: TRBJ2-2; v_call: TRBV10-1; cdr3_aa: CASSSGTYTGELFF
j_call: TRBJ2-7; v_call: TRBV7-9; cdr3_aa: CASSPETGGKVPYEQYF
j_call: TRBJ2-6; v_call: TRBV4-2; cdr3_aa: CASSQDPVSSGANVLTF
j_call: TRBJ1-1; v_call: TRBV6-5; cdr3_aa: CASRRGQGVLEAFF
j_call: TRBJ2-3; v_call: TRBV6-1; cdr3_aa: CASSESTGEGTDTQYF
j_call: TRBJ2-7; v_call: TRBV5-1; cdr3_aa: CASSLSSGSYEQYF
j_call: TRBJ2-7; v_call: TRBV6-5; cdr3_aa: CASSYSRGQEYEQYF
j_call: TRBJ1-1; v_call: TRBV15; cdr3_aa: CATSHTKTATEAFF
j_call: TRBJ2-1; v_call: TRBV20-1; cdr3_aa: CSALKSTLQFF
j_call: TRBJ2-5; v_call: TRBV10-3; cdr3_aa: CAISASRRETQYF
j_call: TRBJ2-7; v_call: TRBV18; cdr3_aa: CASSPQGDLSYEQYF
j_call: TRBJ2-7; v_call: TRBV21-1; cdr3_aa: CAGSGQFILNPFYEQYF
j_call: TRBJ1-2; v_call: TRBV9; cdr3_aa: CASSVAGSNYGYTF
j_call: TRBJ2-5; v_call: TRBV6-5; cdr3_aa: CATKGGYKGEETQYF
j_call: TRBJ2-5; v_call: TRBV4-2; cdr3_aa: CASSQVFRGQETQYF
j_call: TRBJ1-6; v_call: TRBV9; cdr3_aa: CASSSREQGEPYNSPLHF
j_call: TRBJ2-2; v_call: TRBV9; cdr3_aa: CASSVGGTRGTGELFF
j_call: TRBJ2-2; v_call: TRBV5-1; cdr3_aa: CASSLAPGARAGELFF
j_call: TRBJ2-7; v_call: TRBV7-3; cdr3_aa: CASSLMAGVAVEQYF
j_call: TRBJ2-6; v_call: TRBV19; cdr3_aa: CASSIGHLSGANVLTF
j_call: TRBJ1-3; v_call: TRBV5-1; cdr3_aa: CASSALTGNTIYF
j_call: TRBJ2-5; v_call: TRBV9; cdr3_aa: CASSRSGDRGRETQYF
j_call: TRBJ1-1; v_call: TRBV30; cdr3_aa: CAWVGTGNTEAFF
j_call: TRBJ2-5; v_call: TRBV5-4; cdr3_aa: CASSLAQGSRETQYF
j_call: TRBJ1-6; v_call: TRBV7-2; cdr3_aa: CASSYGNNSPLHF
j_call: TRBJ2-1; v_call: TRBV30; cdr3_aa: CAWSIRPEQFF
j_call: TRBJ2-5; v_call: TRBV6-6; cdr3_aa: CASSYLGLAGSETQYF
j_call: TRBJ2-5; v_call: TRBV13; cdr3_aa: CASSPSGVQETQYF
j_call: TRBJ2-2; v_call: TRBV5-1; cdr3_aa: CASSLGQNTGELFF
j_call: TRBJ2-7; v_call: TRBV13; cdr3_aa: CASSLEVGTGYGEQYF
j_call: TRBJ2-3; v_call: TRBV5-1; cdr3_aa: CASSLGIWGADTQYF
j_call: TRBJ1-6; v_call: TRBV6-1; cdr3_aa: CASSEYSSYNSPLHF
j_call: TRBJ2-7; v_call: TRBV18; cdr3_aa: CASSPPSGGAYEQYF
j_call: TRBJ1-2; v_call: TRBV29-1; cdr3_aa: CSVGGVGYGYTF
j_call: TRBJ1-5; v_call: TRBV4-1; cdr3_aa: CASSQVDLTYSNQPQHF
j_call: TRBJ1-4; v_call: TRBV2; cdr3_aa: CASSETGMGEKLFF
j_call: TRBJ1-4; v_call: TRBV29-1; cdr3_aa: CSVERGTNEKLFF
j_call: TRBJ2-1; v_call: TRBV5-6; cdr3_aa: CASSLAGLTYNEQFF
j_call: TRBJ1-4; v_call: TRBV5-6; cdr3_aa: CASSLDRGVDEKLFF
j_call: TRBJ1-1; v_call: TRBV11-2; cdr3_aa: CASSRQEVAEAFF
j_call: TRBJ2-7; v_call: TRBV28; cdr3_aa: CASSSGPSLYEQYF
j_call: TRBJ1-4; v_call: TRBV7-8; cdr3_aa: CASSPREGLNEKLFF
j_call: TRBJ1-5; v_call: TRBV5-1; cdr3_aa: CATVDRGTTGNQPQHF
j_call: TRBJ2-1; v_call: TRBV20-1; cdr3_aa: CSASNNEQFF
j_call: TRBJ2-5; v_call: TRBV5-4; cdr3_aa: CASSKTSGGAEETQYF
j_call: TRBJ1-1; v_call: TRBV30; cdr3_aa: CAWSVSMTGEAFF
j_call: TRBJ1-4; v_call: TRBV10-2; cdr3_aa: CASSEHIYSLNEKLFF
j_call: TRBJ1-2; v_call: TRBV6-5; cdr3_aa: CASSYAGAGGYTF
j_call: TRBJ2-7; v_call: TRBV7-2; cdr3_aa: CASSFRWQGDSYEQYF
j_call: TRBJ2-1; v_call: TRBV5-1; cdr3_aa: CASSDGLGGLEQFF
j_call: TRBJ1-5; v_call: TRBV10-3; cdr3_aa: CAISPTDGQVGRQPQHF